Presented here are 20 T cell receptor beta chains from one specimen sequenced in a study of blood T cell repertoires in COVID-19 (dated by TCRdb to 2020 to 2022). The library was obtained by the immunoSEQ multiplex PCR assay. TCRdb mirrors the immuneACCESS table, restricted to in-frame sequences. Some clones are absent from its copies; in checked studies, under half trace to an unresolved V gene, and the reason for the others is unknown. This sample comprises approximately 190,000 clones, roughly nine tenths of them detected only once. Approximately 21% of the sample goes to the ten largest clones. Sequenced: peripheral blood. The source is a man aged 55 to 70 with active or convalescent COVID-19.

The chain employs TRBV7-6 and TRBJ2-7, with D maybe TRBD1 (7 bases). V lost 3 bases to trimming and J lost 2 bases, with 11 bases between them. Per germline, CDR1 SGHVS and CDR2 FNYEAQ. This CDR3 has 14 amino acids. CDR3 amino acids: CASSLSGGTYEQYF. The CDR3 DNA sequence: TGTGCCAGCAGCTTGTCAGGGGGGACCTACGAGCAGTACTTC. Together with reference TRBV7-6 and TRBJ2-7, the CDR3 gives the full variable domain: GAGVSQSPRYKVTKRGQDVALRCDPISGHVSLYWYRQALGQGPEFLTYFNYEAQQDKSGLPNDRFSAERPEGSISTLTIQRTEQRDSAMYRCASSLSGGTYEQYFGPGTRLTVT.

The chain carries TRBV27 and TRBJ1-1; D not resolved. Germline V gives CDR1 MNHEY, CDR2 SMNVEV (reference sequence). Trimming took 8 bases from V and 4 from J, leaving 14 bases between them. The CDR3 runs to 13 residues. The CDR3 reads CASYIQVGTEAFF. Here the CDR3 DNA reads TGTGCCAGCTACATCCAGGTGGGCACTGAAGCTTTCTTT.

The J gene is TRBJ2-3, the V gene TRBV9; TRBD2 matches 8 bases. The CDR3 runs to 13 residues. Germline trimming cut 4 bases from V and 4 bases from J; bases unmatched to any gene: 2. Germline values: CDR1 SGDLS, CDR2 YYNGEE. Here the CDR3 DNA reads TGTGCCAGCAGCCCGGGGGGGCCAGATACGCAGTATTTT. Translated: CASSPGGPDTQYF.

This chain connects TRBV7-9 to TRBJ2-3; D possibly corresponds to TRBD2 (5 bases). The CDR3 covers 16 residues. Germline-derived CDR1 and CDR2 are SEHNR and FQNEAQ (reference sequence). Trimming pared 1 base from V and 0 bases from J, leaving 11 bases between. For the CDR3, the DNA is TGTGCCAGCAGCTTAGTGGGCGGGCAGAGCACAGATACGCAGTATTTT. Its translation is CASSLVGGQSTDTQYF.

J is TRBJ1-1 and V is TRBV6-5; 8 bases match TRBD1. Germline CDR1 reads MNHEY; CDR2 reads SVGAGI. The CDR3 loop spans 15 amino acids. V trimming: 6 bases; J trimming: 0 bases; junction bases outside the gene matches: 6. CDR3 sequence: CASRISGGMNTEAFF. For the CDR3, the DNA is TGTGCCAGCAGGATCTCAGGGGGCATGAACACTGAAGCTTTCTTT.

V and J are TRBV19 and TRBJ2-1; 7 bases are a match to TRBD1. Germline V gives CDR1 LNHDA, CDR2 SQIVND (reference sequence). The CDR3 runs to 15 residues. V was clipped by 7 bases and J by 7 bases; unmatched bases: 13. The CDR3 loop is CASMSWQGERNEQFF. The CDR3, as DNA: TGTGCCAGTATGAGTTGGCAGGGGGAGAGGAATGAGCAGTTCTTC. The complete variable domain, with remaining parts taken from reference TRBV19 and TRBJ2-1, reads DGGITQSPKYLFRKEGQNVTLSCEQNLNHDAMYWYRQDPGQGLRLIYYSQIVNDFQKGDIAEGYSVSREKKESFPLTVTSAQKNPTAFYLCASMSWQGERNEQFFGPGTRLTVL.

The genes are TRBV9 and TRBJ1-6, with TRBD1 matching 8 bases. This CDR3 is built from 16 residues. CDR1 and CDR2 from the germline V gene are SGDLS and YYNGEE. Trimming removed 4 bases from V and 6 bases from J; junction bases left unmatched: 9. CDR3 nucleotide sequence: TGTGCCAGCAGCCCTACGGGACAGGTAGTTAATTCACCCCTCCACTTT. Its translation: CASSPTGQVVNSPLHF.

The chain links TRBV24-1 to TRBJ1-2, with 11 nucleotides matching TRBD1. The J segment lost 8 bases and the V segment lost 4 bases, leaving 5 bases of the junction unmatched. The CDR3 is 14 amino acids. Looked up from germline, CDR1 is KGHDR and CDR2 is SFDVKD. CDR3 bases: TGTGCCACCAGTGACCCCTGGACAGGGGGCGGCTACACCTTC. The encoded protein is CATSDPWTGGGYTF.

The genes are TRBV19 and TRBJ1-1; TRBD1 is a possible D gene (5 bases). The germline CDR1 and CDR2 sequences are LNHDA and SQIVND (reference sequence). V lost 4 bases to trimming and J lost 0 bases, with 12 bases between them. The CDR3 contains 15 residues. The CDR3 reads CASSTQGYMNTEAFF. The CDR3 region has the DNA TGTGCCAGTAGTACCCAGGGCTACATGAACACTGAAGCTTTCTTT. Using reference TRBV19 and TRBJ1-1 for the parts outside the CDR3, the full variable domain is DGGITQSPKYLFRKEGQNVTLSCEQNLNHDAMYWYRQDPGQGLRLIYYSQIVNDFQKGDIAEGYSVSREKKESFPLTVTSAQKNPTAFYLCASSTQGYMNTEAFFGQGTRLTVV.

The chain has TRBV2 and TRBJ2-3; possibly TRBD1 for D (6 bases). V was pared by 4 bases and J by 5 bases, with 16 bases between. The CDR3 has 15 amino acids. Per germline, CDR1 SNHLY and CDR2 FYNNEI. The CDR3 bases are TGTGCCAGCAGTGTCCACGAAGGGGGTTTAGATACGCAGTATTTT. This gives the protein CASSVHEGGLDTQYF.

The chain is built from TRBV3-1 (or the pseudogene TRBV3-2) and TRBJ2-5; D not certain. The length of the CDR3 is 14 residues. V was clipped by 2 bases and J by 5 bases, with 12 bases between them. The germline V gene has CDR1 LGHDT and CDR2 YNNKEL (reference sequence). CDR3 bases: TGTGCCAGCAGCCAATATAGTATCGGGGAGACCCAGTACTTC. Its translation is CASSQYSIGETQYF.

This clone was found a few times. The gene calls are TRBV4-1 and TRBJ1-5; no clear D gene. The CDR3 sequence is 15 residues long. Germline-derived CDR1 and CDR2 are MGHRA and YSYEKL. Trimming pared 0 bases from V and 4 bases from J, leaving 10 bases between. The CDR3 region is CASSQDLAPNQPQHF. CDR3 DNA: TGCGCCAGCAGCCAAGATCTGGCCCCTAATCAGCCCCAGCATTTT.

The CDR3 DNA sequence: TGTGCCAGCAGTCAGGGCAGCCACAATGAGCAGTTCTTC. It yields the protein CASSQGSHNEQFF. The chain has TRBV27 and TRBJ2-1, with D tentatively TRBD1 (5 bases). Trimming took off 5 bases at V and 5 bases at J, with 10 bases between the two ends. Per germline, CDR1 MNHEY and CDR2 SMNVEV (reference sequence). There are 13 residues in the CDR3.

The gene calls are TRBV2 and TRBJ1-2, with no clear D. Trimming took off 0 bases at V and 4 bases at J, with 9 bases between the two ends. CDR1 is SNHLY, CDR2 FYNNEI, per germline. This CDR3 has 14 amino acids. In nucleotides, the CDR3 is TGTGCCAGCAGTGAAGCGCAAACAGTCTATGGCTACACCTTC. Translation: CASSEAQTVYGYTF.

V and J are TRBV7-2 and TRBJ1-5; a weak D match, TRBD1 (6 bases). The CDR3 is made up of 14 amino acids. Germline CDR1 is SGHTA and CDR2 is FQGNSA. Trimming removed 2 bases from V and 6 bases from J, with 11 bases in between. CDR3 coding DNA: TGTGCCAGCAGCTTATCGGGGGGCCCTCAGCCCCAGCATTTT. It encodes CASSLSGGPQPQHF.

This chain joins TRBV12-2 and TRBJ1-1; TRBD1, the table's D call, was not compared with the DNA. TRBV12-2 is designated a pseudogene. The CDR3 contains 13 residues. The CDR3 sequence: CASRLAGQIGAFF. CDR3 bases: TGTGCAAGTCGCTTAGCGGGCCAAATAGGTGCTTTCTTT.

This chain uses TRBV3-1 (or the pseudogene TRBV3-2) with TRBJ2-3; perhaps TRBD2 as D (6 bases). V was shortened by 1 base and J by 8 bases, with 10 bases between the two germline ends. CDR1 and CDR2 (germline): LGHDT, YNNKEL (reference sequence). There are 13 residues in the CDR3. The DNA for the CDR3 is TGTGCCAGCAGCCAAGGGAGGGCCGCTACGCAGTATTTT. Protein sequence: CASSQGRAATQYF.

This chain joins TRBV4-1 and TRBJ1-1; weak D call: TRBD1 (5 bases). The length of the CDR3 is 15 residues. CDR1 MGHRA and CDR2 YSYEKL come from the germline V gene. V lost 1 base and J lost 3, with 12 bases in between. The CDR3 nucleotides read TGCGCCAGCAGCCAAGTCGGGGGGAAGGACACTGAAGCTTTCTTT. Its protein product is CASSQVGGKDTEAFF.

This clone came up once. The CDR3 DNA sequence: TGTGCCAGCAGCCAAGGGAAGGTTCGGCGGGGGCGCCCCGAAGAGACCCAGTACTTC. Translating it yields CASSQGKVRRGRPEETQYF. The chain recombines TRBV3-1 (or the pseudogene TRBV3-2) with TRBJ2-5; D is perhaps TRBD2 (7 bases). Trimming left V 1 base short and J 3 bases short, with 24 bases between. Germline loops: CDR1 LGHDT, CDR2 YNNKEL (reference sequence). This CDR3 is 19 amino acids long.

The V call is TRBV2, the J call TRBJ1-1; possibly TRBD1 for D (6 bases). V lost 7 bases, J lost 0 bases, and 15 bases lay in between. Germline lookup yields CDR1 SNHLY and CDR2 FYNNEI. The length of the CDR3 is 15 residues. The CDR3 sequence: CASTLAGAMNTEAFF. Written as DNA, the CDR3 is TGTGCCAGCACCCTTGCAGGGGCGATGAACACTGAAGCTTTCTTT.